This TCR beta chain was recorded in a study of T cell responses to AZD1222 COVID-19 vaccine. Germline V gene sequence: CDR1 SGHKS, CDR2 YYEKEE (reference sequence). The V and J ends lost 1 base and 3 bases, in that order; junction bases with no gene match: 2. The CDR3 sequence is 14 residues long. Study-level points and caveats: Targets within unmutated variant regions were reportedly found for nearly half of spike-specific TCRs. White British people made up most donors, females outnumbered males, and clonal diversity was possibly underestimated. Spike-specific TCR breadth and depth grew following two AZD1222 doses. Baseline seropositivity characterized only six AZD1222 recipients.

Assay used: immunoSEQ multiplex PCR; TCRdb lists only in-frame clones, some missing. The sample includes over 110,000 clones, 90% to 95% of them seen just once. About this clone itself: Antigen specificity is unknown.

J is TRBJ2-3 and V is TRBV5-5; 7 positions match TRBD2. This TCR was recovered from an adult in good health. The material was peripheral blood, obtained on day 0 of AZD1222 vaccination. Here the CDR3 reads CASSLRGETDTQYF. CDR3 bases: TGTGCCAGCAGCTTGCGGGGGGAAACAGATACGCAGTATTTT. Supplemented by reference TRBV5-5 and TRBJ2-3, the full variable domain reads DAGVTQSPTHLIKTRGQQVTLRCSPISGHKSVSWYQQVLGQGPQFIFQYYEKEERGRGNFPDRFSARQFPNYSSELNVNALLLGDSALYLCASSLRGETDTQYFGPGTRLTVL.